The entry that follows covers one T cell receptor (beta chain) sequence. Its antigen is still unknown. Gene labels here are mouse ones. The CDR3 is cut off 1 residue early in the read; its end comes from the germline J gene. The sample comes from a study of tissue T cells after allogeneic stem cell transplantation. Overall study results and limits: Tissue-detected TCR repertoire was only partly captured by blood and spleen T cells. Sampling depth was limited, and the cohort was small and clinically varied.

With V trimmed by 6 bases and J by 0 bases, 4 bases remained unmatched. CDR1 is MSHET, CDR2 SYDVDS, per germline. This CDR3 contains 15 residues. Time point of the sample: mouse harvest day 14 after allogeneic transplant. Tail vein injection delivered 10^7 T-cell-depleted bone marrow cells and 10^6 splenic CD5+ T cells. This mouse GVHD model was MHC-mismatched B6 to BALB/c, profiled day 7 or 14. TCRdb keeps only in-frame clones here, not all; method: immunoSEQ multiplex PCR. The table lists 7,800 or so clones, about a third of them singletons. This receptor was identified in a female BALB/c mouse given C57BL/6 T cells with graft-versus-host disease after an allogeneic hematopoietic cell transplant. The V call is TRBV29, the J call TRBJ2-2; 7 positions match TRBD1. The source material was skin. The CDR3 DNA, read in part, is TGTGCTAGCAGCCCTGACAGGGCAAACACCGGGCAGCTCTAC. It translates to CASSPDRANTGQLY. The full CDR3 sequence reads CASSPDRANTGQLYF.